The next 29 T cell receptor beta chains were all read from a single sample in a study of control samples from healthy donors and cancer patients. The table came from immunoSEQ multiplex PCR; TCRdb's copy has only in-frame clones and leaves some out. The sample has 90,000 to 100,000 clones, around three quarters seen once. The source material was blood. Receptor source: a woman between 25 and 40 years old in good health.

V usage is TRBV5-1 and J usage is TRBJ1-1, with D perhaps TRBD1 (6 bases). Trimming took off 4 bases at V and 6 bases at J, with 19 bases between the two ends. Germline V gene lookup returns CDR1 SGHRS and CDR2 YFSETQ. The CDR3 totals 15 residues. Here the CDR3 reads CASSLGKGVSAEAFF. CDR3 sequence (DNA): TGCGCCAGCAGCCTAGGAAAGGGGGTATCTGCTGAAGCTTTCTTT.

This clone was observed a single time. V usage is TRBV19 and J usage is TRBJ1-5; D unclear. Looked up from germline, CDR1 is LNHDA and CDR2 is SQIVND (reference sequence). With 4 bases removed from V and 5 bases from J, the gap between germline ends came to 15 bases. This CDR3 is 15 amino acids long. The chain's CDR3 is CASSTWTLLHQPQHF. The CDR3 DNA is TGTGCCAGTAGTACATGGACTCTCCTTCATCAGCCCCAGCATTTT.

V is TRBV2 and J is TRBJ2-2; TRBD2 aligns across 11 bases. The CDR3 runs to 15 residues. V shed 6 bases and J 7 bases; nucleotides not matched to a gene: 7. Per the germline V gene, CDR1 is SNHLY and CDR2 is FYNNEI. CDR3: CASRAGTSGYGELFF. CDR3 DNA sequence: TGTGCCAGCAGGGCCGGGACTAGCGGCTACGGGGAGCTGTTTTTT.

The CDR3 nucleotides read TGTGCCATCAGTGAGAGGTCGGAGGGGGAAAAGGGAGGAGGCACTGAAGCTTTCTTT. Its protein is CAISERSEGEKGGGTEAFF. The chain employs TRBV10-3 and TRBJ1-1; weak D call: TRBD1 (6 bases). The germline CDR1 and CDR2 sequences are ENHRY and SYGVKD. V lost 2 bases and J lost 4, with 26 bases in between. The length of the CDR3 is 19 residues.

The V gene is TRBV5-6, the J gene TRBJ1-6; the D is unclear. The germline gives CDR1 SGHDT, CDR2 YYEEEE. The CDR3 sequence is 14 residues long. V lost 2 bases and J lost 7, with 10 bases in between. The CDR3 protein is CASSLRLGNSPLHF. The CDR3 DNA is TGTGCCAGCAGCTTACGTCTGGGAAATTCACCCCTCCACTTT.

The V gene is TRBV18, the J gene TRBJ2-1; D unresolved. V gave up 2 bases and J gave up 0 bases, with 8 bases separating them. This CDR3 is 15 amino acids long. CDR1 and CDR2 from the germline V gene are KGHSH and LQKENI. CDR3 in amino acids: CASSPTMDSYNEQFF. DNA of the CDR3: TGTGCCAGCTCACCAACGATGGACTCCTACAATGAGCAGTTCTTC. The full variable domain, completed using reference TRBV18 and TRBJ2-1, is NAGVMQNPRHLVRRRGQEARLRCSPMKGHSHVYWYRQLPEEGLKFMVYLQKENIIDESGMPKERFSAEFPKEGPSILRIQQVVRGDSAAYFCASSPTMDSYNEQFFGPGTRLTVL.

The genes are TRBV19 and TRBJ1-2, with D possibly matching TRBD1 (5 bases). The germline gives CDR1 LNHDA, CDR2 SQIVND (reference sequence). Trimming shortened V by 3 bases and J by 5 bases, and 16 bases separated the two germline ends. The CDR3 length is 15 residues. The CDR3 bases are TGTGCCAGTAGTATCACGGGGGTCGGCGGGTATGGCTACACCTTC. Its translation is CASSITGVGGYGYTF.

The rearrangement links TRBV11-2 to TRBJ2-4, with 7 bases that match TRBD1. V shed 5 bases and J 7 bases; nucleotides not matched to a gene: 11. This CDR3 region has 15 residues. Germline values: CDR1 SGHAT, CDR2 FQNNGV. This chain's CDR3 is CASSPRGQFGNIQYF. The DNA for the CDR3 is TGTGCCAGCAGCCCTAGGGGGCAATTTGGGAACATTCAGTACTTC.

The rearrangement uses TRBV19 and TRBJ1-1; 7 nucleotides agree with TRBD1. Germline V gives CDR1 LNHDA, CDR2 SQIVND (reference sequence). This CDR3 is 14 amino acids long. J was trimmed by 10 bases and V by 1 base; bases with no gene match: 9. The CDR3 loop is CASSIGVGQNRAFF. CDR3 nucleotide sequence: TGTGCCAGTAGTATAGGGGTGGGACAGAATAGAGCTTTCTTT.

The chain joins TRBV12-2 to TRBJ1-2. TRBV12-2 is labeled a pseudogene. This CDR3 has 16 amino acids. The CDR3 protein is CASRPKTPPGYYGYTF. CDR3 coding DNA: TGTGCAAGTCGCCCCAAGACCCCCCCCGGGTACTATGGCTACACCTTC.

The chain has TRBV15 and TRBJ2-3; 7 nucleotides agree with TRBD1. The germline V gene encodes CDR1 LNHNV and CDR2 YYDKDF (reference sequence). The CDR3 sequence is 13 residues long. Trimming took 5 bases from V and 3 from J; bases not matched to a gene: 2. Here the CDR3 DNA reads TGTGCCACCAGCGAGGGGGCAACAGATACGCAGTATTTT. This encodes CATSEGATDTQYF.

The CDR3 bases are TGTGCCAGCAGTTACTCGGATAGGGCCATCTACACCTTC. Its protein product is CASSYSDRAIYTF. The chain recombines TRBV6-5 with TRBJ1-2; D call uncertain. V lost 0 bases to trimming and J lost 10 bases, with 12 bases between them. The CDR3 has 13 residues. Germline CDR1 reads MNHEY; CDR2 reads SVGAGI.

The chain employs TRBV19 and TRBJ2-2; unclear D gene. The CDR3 totals 12 residues. The V end was cut by 3 bases, the J end by 4 bases, with 3 bases between. In germline, CDR1 is LNHDA, CDR2 SQIVND (reference sequence). CDR3 residues: CASSISTGELFF. The CDR3 DNA sequence: TGTGCCAGTAGTATTTCCACCGGGGAGCTGTTTTTT.

The chain carries TRBV27 and TRBJ2-3; TRBD2 aligns across 11 bases. This CDR3 has 16 residues. Germline trimming cut 4 bases from V and 5 bases from J; bases unmatched to any gene: 8. Per the germline V gene, CDR1 is MNHEY and CDR2 is SMNVEV (reference sequence). DNA for the CDR3: TGTGCCAGCAGTTCCACCCTAGCGGGGGGCCGAGATACGCAGTATTTT. Protein: CASSSTLAGGRDTQYF.

V is TRBV15 and J is TRBJ2-7, with a weak D call TRBD2 (5 bases). Germline CDR1 and CDR2: LNHNV and YYDKDF (reference sequence). Between the trimmed V and J ends, which lost 0 bases and 2 bases, there was a span of 8 bases. The CDR3 consists of 14 residues. In DNA form, the CDR3 reads TGTGCCACCAGCAGAGATTACGGGACCTACGAGCAGTACTTC. This codes for CATSRDYGTYEQYF.

The chain employs TRBV24-1 and TRBJ2-1; TRBD2 agrees at 7 bases. The trim removed 1 base at V and 6 bases at J, leaving 2 bases unmatched. The CDR3 has 14 residues. Germline values: CDR1 KGHDR, CDR2 SFDVKD. The CDR3 DNA is TGTGCCACCAGTGATTTCAGGGAGGGCAATGAGCAGTTCTTC. Translated, it gives CATSDFREGNEQFF.

This clone was recorded once. The rearrangement uses TRBV19 and TRBJ2-6, with D possibly TRBD1 on 5 matching bases. The CDR3 runs 15 residues. Germline V gene sequence: CDR1 LNHDA, CDR2 SQIVND (reference sequence). V dropped 4 bases and J dropped 0 bases, with 7 bases sitting between them. The CDR3 loop is CASSRGGSGANVLTF. CDR3 nucleotide sequence: TGTGCCAGTAGTAGGGGCGGCTCTGGGGCCAACGTCCTGACTTTC.

This clone occurred once. J is TRBJ1-6 and V is TRBV7-2; D remains unclear. CDR1 and CDR2 (germline): SGHTA, FQGNSA. The CDR3 covers 15 residues. With 3 bases removed from V and 10 bases from J, the gap between germline ends came to 16 bases. DNA for the CDR3: TGTGCCAGCAGCTTTAGTGAAGAGCAGCGCTCACCCCTCCACTTT. Amino acids: CASSFSEEQRSPLHF.

As regards this clone: Mismatch with germline at one junction end may stem from a read error. The chain is built from TRBV6-2 or TRBV6-3 and TRBJ1-2, with a weak D call TRBD1 (6 bases). Germline values: CDR1 MNHEY, CDR2 SVGEGT. The CDR3 contains 10 residues. The CDR3 loop reads CASSDRKLIF. The DNA of the CDR3 is TGTGCCAGCAGCGACAGGAAGTTAATCTTC.

The chain couples TRBV4-2 to TRBJ2-5, with 8 bases fitting TRBD2. The CDR3 spans 15 residues. Germline CDR1 reads LGHNA; CDR2 reads YNFKEQ. The trim removed 4 bases at V and 5 bases at J, leaving 9 bases unmatched. CDR3 region: CASSPTGGHQETQYF. The CDR3 DNA sequence: TGTGCCAGCAGCCCTACGGGGGGGCATCAGGAGACCCAGTACTTC.

V and J are TRBV7-9 and TRBJ1-2, with 7 bases lining up with TRBD1. Germline CDR1 SEHNR, CDR2 FQNEAQ (reference sequence). The CDR3 runs 14 residues. Trimming at V came to 1 base and at J to 4 bases, leaving 3 bases not matched to a gene. CDR3 amino acids: CASSLETGSYGYTF. In nucleotides, the CDR3 is TGTGCCAGCAGCTTAGAGACAGGGTCCTATGGCTACACCTTC.

This clone was counted only a few times. The CDR3 loop is CAISVFSRDRPYEQYF. The CDR3 DNA reads TGTGCCATCAGTGTTTTCTCTAGGGACAGGCCTTACGAGCAGTACTTC. The chain couples TRBV10-3 to TRBJ2-7, with 8 bases that match TRBD1. CDR1 and CDR2 (germline): ENHRY, SYGVKD. Trimming cost V 4 bases and J 4 bases; bases outside gene matches: 12. CDR3 length: 16 residues.

Concerning this clone itself: The sample carries other DNA sequences with the same CDR3. This chain connects TRBV18 to TRBJ1-1; a weak D match, TRBD1 (6 bases). Germline loops: CDR1 KGHSH, CDR2 LQKENI. Trimming left V 3 bases short and J 4 bases short, with 12 bases between. The CDR3 runs to 14 residues. The DNA of the CDR3 is TGTGCCAGCTCACCGGGGGGGCGCGGCACTGAAGCTTTCTTT. Translation: CASSPGGRGTEAFF.

This rearrangement joins TRBV24-1 to TRBJ1-5; D is ambiguous. Germline CDR1 is KGHDR and CDR2 is SFDVKD. Deletions cut 4 bases from V and 7 bases from J, with 7 bases between. The CDR3 consists of 12 residues. The CDR3 protein is CATSEGGQPQHF. Written as DNA, the CDR3 is TGTGCCACCAGTGAGGGTGGCCAGCCCCAGCATTTT.

V usage is TRBV6-5 and J usage is TRBJ1-5; tentatively, D is TRBD1 (5 bases). Trimming removed 0 bases at V and 6 bases at J, with 12 bases between. Per the germline V gene, CDR1 is MNHEY and CDR2 is SVGAGI. The CDR3 runs 15 residues. The CDR3 sequence is CASSYSGERGQPQHF. CDR3 sequence (DNA): TGTGCCAGCAGTTACTCAGGGGAGAGAGGTCAGCCCCAGCATTTT.

This clone appeared once. The V call is TRBV7-9, the J call TRBJ1-4, with D perhaps matching TRBD1 (5 bases). The CDR3 has 15 residues. Germline V gene data show CDR1 as SEHNR and CDR2 as FQNEAQ (reference sequence). The V end was cut by 1 base, the J end by 3 bases, with 9 bases between. CDR3 loop: CASSLVQGPNEKLFF. The CDR3 bases are TGTGCCAGCAGCTTAGTTCAGGGCCCTAATGAAAAACTGTTTTTT.

The chain employs TRBV5-1 and TRBJ1-1; unclear D gene. CDR3 size: 13 residues. Germline V gene sequence: CDR1 SGHRS, CDR2 YFSETQ. The V gene lost 2 bases and the J gene lost 0 bases, with 5 bases spanning the gap. This chain's CDR3 is CASSFIMNTEAFF. CDR3 DNA: TGCGCCAGCAGCTTTATCATGAACACTGAAGCTTTCTTT. The full variable domain, its missing parts supplied by reference TRBV5-1 and TRBJ1-1, is KAGVTQTPRYLIKTRGQQVTLSCSPISGHRSVSWYQQTPGQGLQFLFEYFSETQRNKGNFPGRFSGRQFSNSRSEMNVSTLELGDSALYLCASSFIMNTEAFFGQGTRLTVV.

The genes are TRBV12-3 or TRBV12-4 and TRBJ1-4, with D unresolved. Trimming removed 10 bases from V and 8 bases from J, with 17 bases in between. The CDR3 is 13 amino acids. Written as DNA, the CDR3 is TGTGCCACCCGACGAGGGTCGGAAGAAAAACTGTTTTTT. This sequence encodes CATRRGSEEKLFF.

This clone has a handful of counts. This chain uses TRBV6-6 with TRBJ1-5; tentative D call: TRBD1 (6 bases). The CDR3 extends over 15 amino acids. The ends were cut back, 5 bases at V and 3 bases at J, with 14 bases in the middle. Germline values: CDR1 MNHNY, CDR2 SVGAGI (reference sequence). The CDR3 nucleotides are TGTGCCAGCAGTATCCGGGACACCTTCAATCAGCCCCAGCATTTT. It codes for CASSIRDTFNQPQHF.